This T cell receptor beta chain was documented in a study of OX40 agonist ivuxolimab in advanced cancers. The V and J ends lost 3 bases and 8 bases respectively, with 5 bases between them. This CDR3 is 11 amino acids long. The V gene's germline CDR1 is LNHDA and CDR2 SQIVND (reference sequence). Broader study findings: At 0.1 to 3.0 mg/kg and by week 6, clonal expansion occurred in CD4+ and CD8+ blood T cells. Expanded clones belonging to CD8+ T cells outnumbered, on average, those of CD4+. Expanded peripheral T cell antigen specificity was not determined.

As concerns this clone: Its cognate antigen is unknown.

The table came from immunoSEQ multiplex PCR; TCRdb's copy has only in-frame clones and leaves some out. This table has 30,000 or so clones, less than 90% appearing once. Specimen: CD4+ or CD8+ T cells sorted from blood, collected in a trial of the OX40 agonist ivuxolimab. The chain uses TRBV19 and TRBJ2-1, with D hard to call. This receptor was identified in an adult with an advanced solid tumor such as melanoma, head and neck, liver or kidney cancer. The CDR3 region has the DNA TGTGCCAGTAGTATCCGAGATGAGCAGTTCTTC. Its protein product is CASSIRDEQFF.